Listed below are T cell receptor beta chains from one sample, sequenced in a study of human T cells and chemical hapten exposure. TCRdb fed the RACE reads into MiXCR, producing one record per CDR3 protein. The table has 95,000 to 150,000 distinct CDR3 sequences, roughly 15% seen once. Sequencing used whole blood, obtained in connection with sensitization to the hapten diphenylcyclopropenone (DPC). The receptors shown here come from a man aged 18 to 29 with alopecia areata. Some clones in this sample may be carry-over from other donors' samples. Both conserved end residues are part of each CDR3. D genes are given only for firm matches. Expanded clones get a size class; other rows say once, few or many, or leave the size out.

V gene	clone size	J gene	D gene	CDR3 DNA	CDR3 protein
TRBV4-3	.	TRBJ2-5	TRBD2	TGCGCCAGCAGCCAACTCAGCGGGGGGGTAGAGACCCAGTACTTC	CASSQLSGGVETQYF
TRBV10-1	few	TRBJ1-1	.	TGCGCCAGCAGTGGGGACTTAGGGGCTTTCTTT	CASSGDLGAFF
TRBV7-9	few	TRBJ1-5	.	TGTGCCAGCAGCTTAGGGCCAGGGGATCAGCCCCAGCATTTT	CASSLGPGDQPQHF
TRBV11-1	few	TRBJ2-3	.	TGTGCCAGCAGCTTATGGTCCGGGACAAGCACAGATACGCAGTATTTT	CASSLWSGTSTDTQYF
TRBV28	.	TRBJ2-7	TRBD1	TGTGCCAGCAGTTTGTCCGGGACAGGGTCTTGGGAGCAGTACTTC	CASSLSGTGSWEQYF
TRBV5-1	.	TRBJ2-3	TRBD2	TGCGCCAGCAGAGAGACTAGCGGGACAGATACGCAGTATTTT	CASRETSGTDTQYF
TRBV4-3	.	TRBJ2-3	.	TGCGCCAGCAGCCAAGGAGATCACACTGGACAGAGACATTTT	CASSQGDHTGQRHF
TRBV7-9	many	TRBJ1-4	.	TGTGCCAGCGGAAAAAGGACATCCGAAAAACTGTTTTTT	CASGKRTSEKLFF
TRBV7-2	few	TRBJ2-5	.	TGTGCCAGCAGCTCACTCCAACTAGGGACCCAGTACTTC	CASSSLQLGTQYF
TRBV29-1	.	TRBJ1-2	.	TGCAGCGTTGAGGGCAGGATCTATGGCTACACCTTC	CSVEGRIYGYTF
TRBV11-2	.	TRBJ2-3	.	TGTGCCAGCAGCTTAGAGCCCGCAGATACGCAGTATTTT	CASSLEPADTQYF
TRBV29-1	few	TRBJ1-2	.	TGCAGCGTTGAAGATGGGCAAACCTATGGCTACACCTTC	CSVEDGQTYGYTF
TRBV7-8	few	TRBJ2-7	TRBD2	TGTGCCAGCAGCTTAAGGGTTTGGGCTAGCGGGGCCTACGAGCAGTACTTC	CASSLRVWASGAYEQYF
TRBV12-3/TRBV12-4	.	TRBJ2-1	.	TGTGCCAGCAGTTTAGTTTCCACCAGAGGGTTCTTC	CASSLVSTRGFF
TRBV7-8	many	TRBJ2-3	TRBD2	TGTGCCAGCAGCCCGACAAGGACTAGCGGGGGGCTGGTAGATACGCAGTATTTT	CASSPTRTSGGLVDTQYF
TRBV29-1	.	TRBJ1-4	.	TGCAGTGGGGGAGATGAAAAACTGTTTTTT	CSGGDEKLFF
TRBV7-3	.	TRBJ1-4	TRBD1	TGTGCCAGCAGCCCGGAGGTAACAGGGGAAGTTGCGTCTAATGAAAAACTGTTTTTT	CASSPEVTGEVASNEKLFF
TRBV7-6	few	TRBJ1-4	.	TGTGCCAGCAGCCTCGCATTTACTAATGAAAAACTGTTTTTT	CASSLAFTNEKLFF
TRBV18	.	TRBJ2-3	TRBD2	TGTGCCAGCTCACCCTCGGGACTAGCGGGGGGCTCGCACACAGATACGCAGTATTTT	CASSPSGLAGGSHTDTQYF
TRBV3-1	few	TRBJ1-2	.	TGTGCCAGCAGCCAAGATCCTCAGGCAACCGGCTATGGCTACACCTTC	CASSQDPQATGYGYTF
TRBV7-3	.	TRBJ2-3	.	TGTGCCAGCAGCTTAAGGGGGTCCCGCACAGATACGCAGTATTTT	CASSLRGSRTDTQYF
TRBV7-9	.	TRBJ1-4	TRBD1	TGTGCCAGCAGCTTTGGACAGGGTGTGCGTGAAAAACTGTTTTTT	CASSFGQGVREKLFF
TRBV4-1	few	TRBJ1-1	.	TGCGCCAGCAGCCAAGTCCCGATGACGAACACTGAAGCTTTCTTT	CASSQVPMTNTEAFF
TRBV7-3	.	TRBJ2-2	.	TGTGCCAGTCGCGGGTCGAACACCGGGGAGCTGTTTTTT	CASRGSNTGELFF
TRBV9	few	TRBJ2-1	.	TGTGCCAGCAGCCCCACCGGGCCGGGCGAAGAGCAGTTCTTC	CASSPTGPGEEQFF
TRBV10-3	many	TRBJ1-2	.	TGTGCCATCAGTGAGTCGAGGAGTTTATCCTATGGCTACACCTTC	CAISESRSLSYGYTF
TRBV6-1	once	TRBJ2-5	TRBD1	TGTGCCAGCAGTATCGGACAGGGGGAATTGACCCAGTACTTC	CASSIGQGELTQYF
TRBV7-9	many	TRBJ1-2	.	TGTGCCAGCAGCTTAGACCGGCATGGCTACACCTTC	CASSLDRHGYTF
TRBV7-6	many	TRBJ2-3	.	TGTGCCAGCAGCTTAAATTCCCGGGGGGCAAAAGATACGCAGTATTTT	CASSLNSRGAKDTQYF
TRBV7-6	.	TRBJ2-5	TRBD2	TGTGCCAGCAGCTTATATCGCTCCGGACTAGCGGGGGATCAAGAGACCCAGTACTTC	CASSLYRSGLAGDQETQYF
TRBV7-8	.	TRBJ1-5	TRBD1	TGTGCCAGCAGCACAGACAGGGATCAGCCCCAGCATTTT	CASSTDRDQPQHF
TRBV9	.	TRBJ2-5	.	TGTGCCAGCAGCGGGGCGACAATAAAGACCCAGTACTTC	CASSGATIKTQYF
TRBV6-2/TRBV6-3	few	TRBJ2-3	.	TGTGCCAGCAGTTACTCGGACAGAAGGACGCAGTATTTT	CASSYSDRRTQYF
TRBV10-3	.	TRBJ2-5	TRBD2	TGTGCCATCAGCCCGGGGGTAGCGGGGGAAGGCCAAGAGACCCAGTACTTC	CAISPGVAGEGQETQYF
TRBV5-4	few	TRBJ1-4	TRBD1	TGTGCCAGCAGCTCCGGACAGGCAATTGGGGTTGAAAAACTGTTTTTT	CASSSGQAIGVEKLFF